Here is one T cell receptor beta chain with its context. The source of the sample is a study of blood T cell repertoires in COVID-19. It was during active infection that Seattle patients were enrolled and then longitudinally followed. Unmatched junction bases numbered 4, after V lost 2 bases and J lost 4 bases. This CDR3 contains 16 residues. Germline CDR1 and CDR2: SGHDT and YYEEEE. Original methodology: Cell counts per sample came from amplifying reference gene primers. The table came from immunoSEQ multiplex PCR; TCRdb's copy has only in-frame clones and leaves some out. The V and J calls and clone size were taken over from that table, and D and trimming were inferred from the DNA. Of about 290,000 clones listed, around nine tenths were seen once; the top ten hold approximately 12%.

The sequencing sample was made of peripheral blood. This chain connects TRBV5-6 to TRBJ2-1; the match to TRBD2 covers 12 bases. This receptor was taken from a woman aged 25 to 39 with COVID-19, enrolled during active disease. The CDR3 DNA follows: TGTGCCAGCAGCTTTTCTAGCGGGGGGGCTTACAATGAGCAGTTCTTC. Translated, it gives CASSFSSGGAYNEQFF. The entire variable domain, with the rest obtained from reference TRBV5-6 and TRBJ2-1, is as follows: DAGVTQSPTHLIKTRGQQVTLRCSPKSGHDTVSWYQQALGQGPQFIFQYYEEEERQRGNFPDRFSGHQFPNYSSELNVNALLLGDSALYLCASSFSSGGAYNEQFFGPGTRLTVL.